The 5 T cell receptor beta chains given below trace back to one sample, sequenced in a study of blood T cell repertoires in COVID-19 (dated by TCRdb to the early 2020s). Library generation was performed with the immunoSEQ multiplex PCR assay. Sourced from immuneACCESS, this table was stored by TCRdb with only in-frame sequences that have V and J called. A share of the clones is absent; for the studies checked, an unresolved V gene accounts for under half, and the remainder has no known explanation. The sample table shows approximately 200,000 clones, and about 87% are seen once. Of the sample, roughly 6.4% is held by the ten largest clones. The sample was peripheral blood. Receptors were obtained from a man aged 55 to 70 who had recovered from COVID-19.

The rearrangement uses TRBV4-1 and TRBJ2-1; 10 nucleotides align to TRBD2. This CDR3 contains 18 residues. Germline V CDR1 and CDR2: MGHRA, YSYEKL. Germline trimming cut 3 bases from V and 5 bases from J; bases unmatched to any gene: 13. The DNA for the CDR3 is TGCGCCAGCAGCCATGATGATTCGGGACTAGCGAGAAACAATGAGCAGTTCTTC. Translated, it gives CASSHDDSGLARNNEQFF.

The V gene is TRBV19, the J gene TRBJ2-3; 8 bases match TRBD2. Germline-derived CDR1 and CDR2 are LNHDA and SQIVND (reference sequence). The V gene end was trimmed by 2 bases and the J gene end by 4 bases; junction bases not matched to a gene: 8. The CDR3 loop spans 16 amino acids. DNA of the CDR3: TGTGCCAGTAGTATAAGGGGAGCGGGAGTAGCAGATACGCAGTATTTT. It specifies CASSIRGAGVADTQYF.

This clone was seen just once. The CDR3 sequence: CASSVDGGAQPAGYTF. CDR3 bases: TGTGCCAGCAGCGTAGACGGGGGTGCGCAGCCTGCTGGCTACACCTTC. The gene calls are TRBV9 and TRBJ1-2; a weak D match, TRBD1 (5 bases). The CDR3 is 16 residues long. V was shortened by 0 bases and J by 7 bases, with 19 bases between the two germline ends. Per germline, CDR1 SGDLS and CDR2 YYNGEE.

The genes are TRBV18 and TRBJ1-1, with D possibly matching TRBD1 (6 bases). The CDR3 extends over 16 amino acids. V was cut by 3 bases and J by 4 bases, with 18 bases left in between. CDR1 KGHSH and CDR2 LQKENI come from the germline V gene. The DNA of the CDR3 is TGTGCCAGCTCACCCGTTACAGGGTCAGGTGGCACTGAAGCTTTCTTT. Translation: CASSPVTGSGGTEAFF.

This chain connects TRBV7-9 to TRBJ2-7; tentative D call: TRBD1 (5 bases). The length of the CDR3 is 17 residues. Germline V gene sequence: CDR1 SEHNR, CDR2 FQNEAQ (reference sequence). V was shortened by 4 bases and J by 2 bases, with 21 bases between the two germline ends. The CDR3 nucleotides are TGTGCCAGCAGCTCTATCGGTGGGCAGGGAATCCCCTACGAGCAGTACTTC. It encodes CASSSIGGQGIPYEQYF. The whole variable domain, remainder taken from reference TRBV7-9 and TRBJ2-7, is DTGVSQNPRHKITKRGQNVTFRCDPISEHNRLYWYRQTLGQGPEFLTYFQNEAQLEKSRLLSDRFSAERPKGSFSTLEIQRTEQGDSAMYLCASSSIGGQGIPYEQYFGPGTRLTVT.